These 21 T cell receptor beta chains share one sample of origin, sequenced in a study of blood T cell repertoires in COVID-19. Libraries were prepared by immunoSEQ multiplex PCR; TCRdb keeps only in-frame clonotypes and omits some of them. Here the sample spans about 170,000 clones, approximately 88% being singletons. The sample consisted of peripheral blood. All receptors come from a woman over 75 with active or convalescent COVID-19.

The gene calls are TRBV19 and TRBJ1-4, with a tentative D call TRBD1 (6 bases). This CDR3 is built from 15 residues. Per the germline V gene, CDR1 is LNHDA and CDR2 is SQIVND (reference sequence). V was trimmed by 3 bases and J by 6 bases, leaving 14 bases between them. The CDR3 DNA sequence: TGTGCCAGTAGTATTTTACAGGGTAATGATGAAAAACTGTTTTTT. It encodes CASSILQGNDEKLFF.

This sequence joins TRBV2 and TRBJ2-5, with D perhaps matching TRBD1 (6 bases). The CDR3 loop spans 14 amino acids. Per germline, CDR1 SNHLY and CDR2 FYNNEI. V gave up 6 bases and J gave up 1 base, with 12 bases separating them. The CDR3 DNA is TGTGCCAGCAGCGTTCAGGGGCTCCAAGAGACCCAGTACTTC. Translation: CASSVQGLQETQYF.

This chain connects TRBV7-3 to TRBJ2-2, with D possibly TRBD1 on 6 matching bases. The CDR3 consists of 15 residues. Trimming left V 5 bases short and J 7 bases short, with 17 bases between. Germline-derived CDR1 and CDR2 are SGHTA and FQGTGA. The CDR3 DNA follows: TGTGCCAGCAGCCCCCGGGTGGGGGCGGACGGGGAGCTGTTTTTT. Its protein is CASSPRVGADGELFF.

This clone occurred a few times. This sequence joins TRBV19 and TRBJ1-5; 7 bases are shared with TRBD1. V lost 7 bases to trimming and J lost 5 bases; unmatched junction nucleotides: 8. Germline V CDR1 and CDR2: LNHDA, SQIVND (reference sequence). The CDR3 runs 14 residues. The CDR3 loop reads CASTPDRMDQPQHF. In DNA, the CDR3 is TGTGCCAGTACCCCGGACAGGATGGATCAGCCCCAGCATTTT.

J is TRBJ1-1 and V is TRBV14; D is undetermined. The CDR3 spans 13 residues. The germline CDR1 and CDR2 sequences are SGHDN and FVKESK. V lost 8 bases to trimming and J lost 2 bases, with 12 bases between them. The DNA of the CDR3 is TGTGCCAGCCGATCTTCAGGAAACACTGAAGCTTTCTTT. Translated, it gives CASRSSGNTEAFF.

This clone has just one count. The chain has TRBV6-2 or TRBV6-3 and TRBJ1-1; the D gene is possibly TRBD1 (5 bases). CDR1 and CDR2 from the germline V gene are MNHEY and SVGEGT. The CDR3 totals 14 residues. Deletions cut 2 bases from V and 2 bases from J, with 9 bases between. CDR3 nucleotide sequence: TGTGCCAGCAGTTACCCCGACAGAAACACTGAAGCTTTCTTT. Translation: CASSYPDRNTEAFF.

The chain uses TRBV3-1 (or the pseudogene TRBV3-2) and TRBJ2-5, with 8 bases that match TRBD2. The CDR3 length is 15 residues. The germline CDR1 and CDR2 sequences are LGHDT and YNNKEL (reference sequence). The V segment lost 0 bases and the J segment 2 bases; nucleotides outside the gene matches: 2. This CDR3 reads CASSQERGAQETQYF. In DNA form, the CDR3 reads TGTGCCAGCAGCCAAGAGCGGGGGGCGCAAGAGACCCAGTACTTC.

The genes are TRBV20-1 and TRBJ1-4, with a weak D call TRBD1 (5 bases). CDR1 and CDR2 (germline): DFQATT, SNEGSKA (reference sequence). V was clipped by 3 bases and J by 4 bases, with 9 bases between them. CDR3 length: 13 amino acids. The CDR3 region is CSASPDNNEKLFF. In nucleotides, the CDR3 is TGCAGTGCTAGTCCGGACAATAATGAAAAACTGTTTTTT.

V is TRBV6-2 or TRBV6-3 and J is TRBJ2-7, with TRBD2 as a possible D gene (5 bases). This CDR3 contains 13 residues. Germline CDR1 MNHEY, CDR2 SVGEGT. The V gene lost 2 bases and the J gene lost 4 bases, with 9 bases spanning the gap. The CDR3 reads CASSYPGGYEQYF. The CDR3 DNA reads as TGTGCCAGCAGTTACCCAGGAGGTTACGAGCAGTACTTC.

CDR3 bases: TGTGCCTGGAGTTCCGGGACACTCCGCTACGAGCAGTACTTC. It yields the protein CAWSSGTLRYEQYF. The chain combines TRBV30 with TRBJ2-7; maybe TRBD1 (6 bases). The V end was cut by 2 bases, the J end by 3 bases, with 14 bases between. The germline gives CDR1 GTSNPN, CDR2 SVGIG (reference sequence). CDR3 size: 14 residues.

The chain joins TRBV5-1 to TRBJ1-1; the match to TRBD1 covers 7 bases. The CDR3 length is 16 residues. With 0 bases clipped from V and 1 base from J, the junction kept 6 bases outside the gene matches. Germline CDR1 is SGHRS and CDR2 is YFSETQ. CDR3 DNA sequence: TGCGCCAGCAGCTTGGTAGGGGGCGCGGGGAACACTGAAGCTTTCTTT. Translating gives CASSLVGGAGNTEAFF.

V and J are TRBV25-1 and TRBJ2-2; 7 positions match TRBD2. Germline trimming cut 6 bases from V and 2 bases from J; bases unmatched to any gene: 3. The CDR3 has 14 amino acids. Germline V CDR1 and CDR2: MGHDK, SYGVNS. Here the CDR3 DNA reads TGTGCCAGCAGAGCTAGCGGTAACACCGGGGAGCTGTTTTTT. Amino acids: CASRASGNTGELFF. The complete variable domain, with remaining parts taken from reference TRBV25-1 and TRBJ2-2, reads EADIYQTPRYLVIGTGKKITLECSQTMGHDKMYWYQQDPGMELHLIHYSYGVNSTEKGDLSSESTVSRIRTEHFPLTLESARPSHTSQYLCASRASGNTGELFFGEGSRLTVL.

V and J are TRBV19 and TRBJ1-5; D is unclear. Germline lookup yields CDR1 LNHDA and CDR2 SQIVND (reference sequence). CDR3 length: 13 amino acids. V dropped 5 bases and J dropped 4 bases, with 9 bases sitting between them. CDR3 amino acids: CASSFGGNQPQHF. CDR3 nucleotide sequence: TGTGCCAGTAGTTTCGGAGGGAATCAGCCCCAGCATTTT.

This chain connects TRBV5-8 to TRBJ1-5; a possible D gene is TRBD1 (5 bases). V dropped 4 bases and J dropped 2 bases, with 13 bases sitting between them. CDR3 length: 15 residues. From germline, CDR1 is SGHTS and CDR2 YDEGEE. As DNA, the CDR3 is TGTGCCAGCAGCGGGAGGGGCTGGGGCAATCAGCCCCAGCATTTT. This gives the protein CASSGRGWGNQPQHF.

The chain combines TRBV11-3 with TRBJ1-2; D might be TRBD1 (5 bases). The germline CDR1 and CDR2 sequences are SGHNT and YENEEA. The CDR3 consists of 13 residues. The ends were cut back, 1 base at V and 4 bases at J, with 7 bases in the middle. The CDR3 DNA sequence: TGTGCCAGCAGCTTAGGACAGCCCTATGGCTACACCTTC. As protein: CASSLGQPYGYTF.

V is TRBV7-3 and J is TRBJ2-7, with 7 bases identical to TRBD1. This CDR3 spans 15 amino acids. The V gene end was trimmed by 5 bases and the J gene end by 3 bases; junction bases not matched to a gene: 10. Per the germline V gene, CDR1 is SGHTA and CDR2 is FQGTGA. The CDR3 loop is CASSPSGGSGYEQYF. In DNA, the CDR3 is TGTGCCAGCAGCCCATCAGGGGGTTCAGGCTACGAGCAGTACTTC.

The J gene is TRBJ1-4, the V gene TRBV5-6; D is unresolved. This CDR3 spans 12 amino acids. The V end was cut by 4 bases, the J end by 8 bases, with 9 bases between. Germline loops: CDR1 SGHDT, CDR2 YYEEEE. The CDR3 here is CASSLTGEKLFF. For the CDR3, the DNA is TGTGCCAGCAGCCTGACGGGGGAAAAACTGTTTTTT.

This clone turned up a few times. V and J are TRBV7-8 and TRBJ1-1, with unresolved D. The CDR3 loop spans 13 amino acids. Per the germline V gene, CDR1 is SGHVS and CDR2 is FQNEAQ. V was pared by 0 bases and J by 8 bases, with 10 bases between. CDR3 in DNA: TGTGCCAGCAGCTTAGCGGAACAGTTAGAAGCTTTCTTT. This gives the protein CASSLAEQLEAFF.

J is TRBJ1-2 and V is TRBV4-3; D not resolved. This CDR3 region has 12 residues. Germline V gene data show CDR1 as LGHNA and CDR2 as YSLEER. V dropped 3 bases and J dropped 5 bases, with 7 bases sitting between them. CDR3 protein: CASSQGEYGYTF. The CDR3 DNA follows: TGCGCCAGCAGCCAGGGAGAGTATGGCTACACCTTC.

The rearrangement links TRBV11-2 to TRBJ1-6; no firm D call. Trimming shortened V by 4 bases and J by 6 bases, and 13 bases separated the two germline ends. This CDR3 contains 15 residues. Germline CDR1 reads SGHAT; CDR2 reads FQNNGV. CDR3 residues: CASSWRAGVNSPLHF. The CDR3 DNA is TGTGCCAGCAGCTGGAGGGCCGGTGTTAATTCACCCCTCCACTTT.

This clone was observed at least ten times. The rearrangement links TRBV7-2 to TRBJ2-1, with a weak D call TRBD2 (6 bases). There are 17 residues in the CDR3. Trimming removed 3 bases at V and 6 bases at J, with 21 bases between. The germline V gene has CDR1 SGHTA and CDR2 FQGNSA. The CDR3 loop is CASSLPQLAFVGNEQFF. The CDR3 nucleotides read TGTGCCAGCAGCTTGCCCCAACTAGCATTCGTGGGCAATGAGCAGTTCTTC. The variable domain in full, completed from reference TRBV7-2 and TRBJ2-1, reads GAGVSQSPSNKVTEKGKDVELRCDPISGHTALYWYRQSLGQGLEFLIYFQGNSAPDKSGLPSDRFSAERTGGSVSTLTIQRTQQEDSAVYLCASSLPQLAFVGNEQFFGPGTRLTVL.